The 27 T cell receptor beta chains below were found in one sample sequenced in a study of shared T cell receptors in the human thymus. Clones were read by immunoSEQ multiplex PCR, and TCRdb kept only the in-frame ones, dropping some. The sample holds 500,000 to 750,000 clones, approximately 88% seen once. The sample was also linked to a second study, of human thymus T cells.

What was sequenced was thymocytes. Source of these receptors: a boy less than two years old with a congenital heart defect.

V gene TRBV25-1 combines with J gene TRBJ2-3; 14 bases line up with TRBD2. Germline V gives CDR1 MGHDK, CDR2 SYGVNS. V was pared by 2 bases and J by 4 bases, with 5 bases of the junction left unmatched. The CDR3 is 17 residues long. The CDR3 DNA is TGTGCCAGCAGTGAAGTCCGACTAGCGGGAGGGGCAGATACGCAGTATTTT. It yields the protein CASSEVRLAGGADTQYF.

The rearrangement uses TRBV4-3 and TRBJ2-1, with 11 bases identical to TRBD1. CDR3 length equals 20 residues. The junction had 22 bases not matched to a gene; V was cut back by 3 bases and J by 9 bases. The germline V gene encodes CDR1 LGHNA and CDR2 YSLEER. The CDR3 loop is CASSQDRGRPILSPLGEQFF. CDR3 coding DNA: TGCGCCAGCAGCCAGGACAGGGGGCGTCCTATCCTTTCCCCCCTCGGTGAGCAGTTCTTC.

The chain couples TRBV29-1 to TRBJ1-5; TRBD1 might be the D (5 bases). Trimming stripped 0 bases from V and 6 bases from J, with 12 bases between. The CDR3 is 14 amino acids. Germline loops: CDR1 SQVTM, CDR2 ANQGSEA. The CDR3 DNA follows: TGCAGCGTTGAAGACGACAGTCTAGGTCAGCCCCAGCATTTT. Translation gives CSVEDDSLGQPQHF. The full variable domain, in which reference TRBV29-1 and TRBJ1-5 provide the parts outside the CDR3, is SAVISQKPSRDICQRGTSLTIQCQVDSQVTMMFWYRQQPGQSLTLIATANQGSEATYESGFVIDKFPISRPNLTFSTLTVSNMSPEDSSIYLCSVEDDSLGQPQHFGDGTRLSIL.

The chain is built from TRBV10-2 and TRBJ2-7, with 13 nucleotides matching TRBD2. The V segment lost 5 bases and the J segment 3 bases; nucleotides outside the gene matches: 16. The germline V gene has CDR1 WSHSY and CDR2 SAAADI. CDR3 length equals 19 residues. CDR3 residues: CASSLRGLAGDRSDYEQYF. DNA for the CDR3: TGCGCCAGCAGTCTAAGAGGACTAGCGGGAGATCGTTCGGACTACGAGCAGTACTTC.

This sequence joins TRBV27 and TRBJ2-7, with a weak D call TRBD2 (6 bases). Germline loops: CDR1 MNHEY, CDR2 SMNVEV (reference sequence). The length of the CDR3 is 12 residues. V shed 5 bases and J shed 12 bases, with 17 bases lying between them. In nucleotides, the CDR3 is TGTGCCAGCAGTCCCCGTAGGGAGGAGTTGTACTTC. The encoded protein is CASSPRREELYF.

With regard to this clone: Compared with germline, one end of the junction differs, possibly owing to a read error. V is TRBV4-3 and J is TRBJ2-3; no clear D. Germline V CDR1 and CDR2: LGHNA, YSLEER. The CDR3 loop spans 15 amino acids. CDR3 sequence (DNA): TGCGCCAGCACCCAAGAGCTACCCAGCACAGATACGCAGTATTTT. Its translation is CASTQELPSTDTQYF.

The genes are TRBV18 and TRBJ2-7; 7 nucleotides agree with TRBD1. Germline loops: CDR1 KGHSH, CDR2 LQKENI. With V trimmed by 4 bases and J by 0 bases, 6 bases remained unmatched. This CDR3 has 15 residues. The CDR3: CASSLTGVISYEQYF. The CDR3 DNA reads as TGTGCCAGCTCACTCACAGGGGTAATCTCCTACGAGCAGTACTTC.

The gene calls are TRBV28 and TRBJ1-5; 9 nucleotides align to TRBD1. Germline V gives CDR1 MDHEN, CDR2 SYDVKM. With V trimmed by 5 bases and J by 1 base, 3 bases remained unmatched. The CDR3 extends over 15 amino acids. CDR3 coding DNA: TGTGCCAGCAGTGACAGGGGGGTGAGCAATCAGCCCCAGCATTTT. The encoded protein is CASSDRGVSNQPQHF.

This rearrangement joins TRBV27 to TRBJ2-2, with a weak D call TRBD2 (5 bases). Germline CDR1 is MNHEY and CDR2 is SMNVEV (reference sequence). The CDR3 loop spans 17 amino acids. V lost 3 bases, J lost 1 base, and 15 bases lay in between. In nucleotides, the CDR3 is TGTGCCAGCAGTTTGAATACCTATGAGGGGAACACCGGGGAGCTGTTTTTT. Translation gives CASSLNTYEGNTGELFF.

V and J are TRBV5-8 and TRBJ2-3, with 7 positions matching TRBD2. The V gene's germline CDR1 is SGHTS and CDR2 YDEGEE. This CDR3 comprises 16 residues. V gave up 1 base and J gave up 0 bases; unmatched junction bases: 5. The CDR3 DNA sequence: TGTGCCAGCAGCTTGAGGCTGCGGGGGAGCACAGATACGCAGTATTTT. This sequence encodes CASSLRLRGSTDTQYF.

This clone has just a few counts. The chain couples TRBV4-2 to TRBJ2-3; TRBD2 agrees at 10 bases. Germline loops: CDR1 LGHNA, CDR2 YNFKEQ. V was pared by 0 bases and J by 4 bases, with 7 bases of the junction left unmatched. The CDR3 spans 17 residues. The CDR3 region is CASSQDGLAVSADTQYF. The CDR3 DNA is TGTGCCAGCAGCCAAGATGGACTAGCGGTTAGTGCAGATACGCAGTATTTT.

The chain recombines TRBV19 with TRBJ2-7; TRBD2 matches 9 bases. This CDR3 comprises 17 residues. CDR1 LNHDA and CDR2 SQIVND come from the germline V gene (reference sequence). Trimming took 9 bases from V and 0 from J; bases not matched to a gene: 15. CDR3 residues: CARISSGGPPSSYEQYF. The CDR3 DNA is TGTGCCAGAATTTCGAGCGGGGGGCCCCCCAGCTCCTACGAGCAGTACTTC.

This clone was seen more than once but under ten times. This chain uses TRBV5-1 with TRBJ2-7, with D hard to call. V lost 7 bases and J 0 bases, leaving 20 bases between the germline ends. Looked up from germline, CDR1 is SGHRS and CDR2 is YFSETQ. This CDR3 has 16 amino acids. The CDR3 nucleotides read TGCGCCAGCCCCCCCTCGGCGGAGCGCCCCTCCTACGAGCAGTACTTC. It encodes CASPPSAERPSYEQYF.

V gene TRBV5-1 combines with J gene TRBJ2-7; 7 bases map to TRBD1. Looked up from germline, CDR1 is SGHRS and CDR2 is YFSETQ. The junction had 9 bases not matched to a gene; V was cut back by 3 bases and J by 6 bases. The CDR3 covers 14 residues. CDR3 protein: CASSSDRTFGEQYF. DNA for the CDR3: TGCGCCAGCAGCTCGGACAGGACCTTTGGCGAGCAGTACTTC.

This clone was seen once. This chain joins TRBV11-3 and TRBJ2-3, with TRBD2 matching over 7 bases. Germline V lookup: CDR1 SGHNT, CDR2 YENEEA. This CDR3 has 14 residues. Trimming at V came to 5 bases and at J to 3 bases, leaving 5 bases not matched to a gene. This chain's CDR3 is CASSRGERTDTQYF. The CDR3 DNA sequence: TGTGCCAGCAGCCGGGGGGAACGGACAGATACGCAGTATTTT.

The chain is built from TRBV6-5 and TRBJ1-2; D unresolved. CDR1 is MNHEY and CDR2 is SVGAGI in the germline V gene. Trimming took off 9 bases at V and 4 bases at J, with 12 bases between the two ends. The CDR3 spans 12 residues. CDR3 residues: CASRGLIYGYTF. DNA for the CDR3: TGTGCCAGTCGAGGACTGATCTATGGCTACACCTTC.

The V and J genes are TRBV7-2 and TRBJ2-1, with TRBD2 identical over 10 bases. CDR3 length equals 19 residues. Germline lookup yields CDR1 SGHTA and CDR2 FQGNSA. Trimming took 0 bases from V and 5 from J; bases not matched to a gene: 13. CDR3 in amino acids: CASSLAASPGLARDNEQFF. The DNA of the CDR3 is TGTGCCAGCAGCTTAGCGGCTTCCCCGGGACTAGCGAGGGACAATGAGCAGTTCTTC.

This chain uses TRBV6-5 with TRBJ2-7; D perhaps matches TRBD1 (5 bases). The CDR3 covers 15 residues. Between the trimmed V and J ends, which lost 6 bases and 6 bases, there was a span of 21 bases. The V gene's germline CDR1 is MNHEY and CDR2 SVGAGI. CDR3 in amino acids: CASSHRWAGQGEQYF. CDR3 nucleotide sequence: TGTGCCAGCAGCCACCGGTGGGCAGGGCAGGGCGAGCAGTACTTC.

The CDR3 DNA is TGCAGCGTTGAAGTCCCCCGGCGGGGGAAAGCCAAAAACATTCAGTACTTC. The encoded protein is CSVEVPRRGKAKNIQYF. The chain links TRBV29-1 to TRBJ2-4; 7 nucleotides line up with TRBD2. The CDR3 contains 17 residues. CDR1 and CDR2 (germline): SQVTM, ANQGSEA. V shed 1 base, J shed 0 bases, and the junction held 9 bases outside the gene matches.

V is TRBV28 and J is TRBJ1-5, with D maybe TRBD1 (5 bases). The V gene lost 3 bases and the J gene lost 6 bases, with 12 bases spanning the gap. Germline-derived CDR1 and CDR2 are MDHEN and SYDVKM. CDR3 length: 14 amino acids. DNA for the CDR3: TGTGCCAGCAGTTTGCAGGGAGGCGGTCAGCCCCAGCATTTT. Protein: CASSLQGGGQPQHF.

V usage is TRBV20-1 and J usage is TRBJ2-1, with a tentative D call TRBD2 (6 bases). CDR1 and CDR2 from the germline V gene are DFQATT and SNEGSKA (reference sequence). V lost 5 bases and J lost 5, with 7 bases in between. CDR3 length: 11 amino acids. The CDR3, as DNA: TGCAGTGCTCGACTAGACAATGAGCAGTTCTTC. It encodes CSARLDNEQFF.

The genes are TRBV6-5 and TRBJ2-5; tentative D call: TRBD2 (5 bases). The germline V gene has CDR1 MNHEY and CDR2 SVGAGI. The V and J ends lost 2 bases and 2 bases respectively, with 12 bases between them. The CDR3 length is 15 residues. The CDR3 DNA reads as TGTGCCAGCAGTTACCCATCGGGCGGGCAAGAGACCCAGTACTTC. Encoded protein: CASSYPSGGQETQYF.

The chain's CDR3 is CASSFPGNGYTF. The CDR3 bases are TGTGCCAGCAGTTTCCCAGGGAACGGCTACACCTTC. The V call is TRBV6-5, the J call TRBJ1-2, with a tentative D call TRBD1 (5 bases). Germline CDR1 and CDR2: MNHEY and SVGAGI. The V end was cut by 4 bases, the J end by 8 bases, with 11 bases between. The CDR3 sequence is 12 residues long.

The gene calls are TRBV4-3 and TRBJ2-1; 9 bases are shared with TRBD2. Looked up from germline, CDR1 is LGHNA and CDR2 is YSLEER. CDR3 size: 16 residues. V shed 4 bases, J shed 2 bases, and the junction held 6 bases outside the gene matches. CDR3 sequence: CASSRIAGETYNEQFF. The CDR3 DNA is TGCGCCAGCAGCCGGATAGCGGGAGAGACCTACAATGAGCAGTTCTTC.

The chain is built from TRBV4-1 and TRBJ2-3; D is uncertain. This CDR3 is 15 amino acids long. Trimming removed 0 bases from V and 2 bases from J, with 9 bases in between. Germline values: CDR1 MGHRA, CDR2 YSYEKL. As DNA, the CDR3 is TGCGCCAGCAGCCAAGAGGGCAGAACCACAGATACGCAGTATTTT. It encodes CASSQEGRTTDTQYF.

This chain uses TRBV5-5 with TRBJ2-5; 10 nucleotides match TRBD2. CDR3 size: 16 residues. J gave up 4 bases and V 2 bases, and 8 bases lay outside the gene matches. Germline CDR1 reads SGHKS; CDR2 reads YYEKEE (reference sequence). The CDR3 is CASSFKREGRLETQYF. In DNA form, the CDR3 reads TGTGCCAGCAGCTTTAAGCGGGAGGGCCGTTTAGAGACCCAGTACTTC.

The rearrangement joins TRBV6-1 to TRBJ2-1, with 10 bases identical to TRBD2. Germline assignment: CDR1 MNHNS and CDR2 SASEGT. The length of the CDR3 is 16 residues. With 2 bases clipped from V and 4 bases from J, the junction kept 5 bases outside the gene matches. The CDR3 region has the DNA TGTGCCAGCAGTGAAAGAGCGGGAGGGGGGTACAATGAGCAGTTCTTC. This encodes CASSERAGGGYNEQFF.